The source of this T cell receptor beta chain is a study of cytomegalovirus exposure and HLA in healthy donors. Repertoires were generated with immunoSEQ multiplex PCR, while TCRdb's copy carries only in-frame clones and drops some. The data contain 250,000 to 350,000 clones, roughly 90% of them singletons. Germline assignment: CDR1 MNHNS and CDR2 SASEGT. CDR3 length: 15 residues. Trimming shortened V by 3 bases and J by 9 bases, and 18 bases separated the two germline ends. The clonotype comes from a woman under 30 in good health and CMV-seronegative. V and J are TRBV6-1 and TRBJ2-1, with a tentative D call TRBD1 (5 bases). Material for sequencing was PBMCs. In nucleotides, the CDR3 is TGTGCCAGCAGTGAGGGCAGGGTGGCTAACAGTGAGCAGTTCTTC. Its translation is CASSEGRVANSEQFF.